This record concerns one T cell receptor beta chain sequence. Antigen unknown. The data originate from a study of cytomegalovirus exposure and HLA in healthy donors. Study-level points and caveats: Upon later analysis, TCR association rates were observed to vary by HLA locus, being highest for DRB1 and lowest for HLA-C. Available immune exposure information was restricted to CMV serostatus only. Excluded were some V segments that proved indistinguishable, including TRBV6-2 and TRBV6-3.

V lost 6 bases and J lost 0, with 12 bases in between. CDR3 length: 15 residues. Germline CDR1 is MNHNY and CDR2 is SVGAGI (reference sequence). The PCR ran on 60 Vbeta and 13 Jbeta primers. As processed by the authors: Later work found tens of millions of unique TCR beta chains, with about 10 million shared. Method: immunoSEQ multiplex PCR; TCRdb's copy keeps in-frame clones and lacks some. D and trimming come from the DNA, and the V and J calls and clone size come from that table. This sample has 150,000 or so clones; about 80% occur once, and the top ten carry approximately 1.2%. This receptor was taken from a man in his thirties or forties in good health and CMV-seronegative. Sequenced: PBMCs. The chain joins TRBV6-6 to TRBJ1-5; a weak D match, TRBD1 (5 bases). CDR3 nucleotides: TGTGCCAGCAGCCGAGCGGGGGATAGCAATCAGCCCCAGCATTTT. It specifies CASSRAGDSNQPQHF.